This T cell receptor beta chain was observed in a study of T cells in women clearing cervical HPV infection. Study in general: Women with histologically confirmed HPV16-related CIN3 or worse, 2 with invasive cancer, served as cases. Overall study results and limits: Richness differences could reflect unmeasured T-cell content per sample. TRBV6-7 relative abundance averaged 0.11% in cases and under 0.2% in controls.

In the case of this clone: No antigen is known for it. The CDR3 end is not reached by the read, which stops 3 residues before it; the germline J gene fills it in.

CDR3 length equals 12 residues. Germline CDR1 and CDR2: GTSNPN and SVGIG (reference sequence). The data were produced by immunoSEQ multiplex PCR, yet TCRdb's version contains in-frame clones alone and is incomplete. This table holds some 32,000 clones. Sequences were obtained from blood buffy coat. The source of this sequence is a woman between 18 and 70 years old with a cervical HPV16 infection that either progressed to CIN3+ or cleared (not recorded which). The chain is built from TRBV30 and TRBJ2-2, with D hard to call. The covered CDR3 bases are TGTGCCTGTTCACCCAACAATGAAAAG. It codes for CACSPNNEK. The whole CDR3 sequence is CACSPNNEKLFF.